This T cell receptor (beta chain) was captured in a study of T cells in Graves' hyperthyroidism and ophthalmopathy. General study points: Prediction of ophthalmopathy progression came a median around 7.1 months pre-onset.

This clonotype was counted at least ten times. Its specificity is unknown. Germline CDR1 is DFQATT and CDR2 is SNEGSKA (reference sequence). Trimming at V came to 7 bases and at J to 7 bases, leaving 10 bases not matched to a gene. The CDR3 is 12 amino acids. TCR beta CDR3 regions were amplified from RNA. The HTBI primer set served for first-round RT-PCR of the TCR CDR3. Each CDR3 protein gets one entry after TCRdb re-called the multiplex PCR reads with MiXCR. The sample records about 210,000 distinct CDR3 sequences, 17% being singletons. If no ophthalmopathy progression occurred within 18 months, Graves' hyperthyroidism was stable. Clinical symptoms, serum thyroxine and TRAb, thyroid ultrasound and orbital computed tomography together formed the diagnostic basis.

The rearrangement joins TRBV20-1 to TRBJ2-7; 7 bases align to TRBD1. Sequencing used blood. This receptor was taken from a man between 50 and 59 years old with Graves' hyperthyroidism. The CDR3 loop reads CSEGQPLREQYF. As DNA, the CDR3 is TGCAGTGAGGGACAGCCACTACGTGAGCAGTACTTC.